This T cell receptor beta chain stems from a study of blood T cell repertoires in COVID-19 (dated by TCRdb to the early 2020s). With regard to the full study: Samples from collaborators originated in the United States, Italy and Spain and spanned both the acute and convalescent phases of COVID-19. Where available, HLA class I and class II types were obtained from metadata supplied by the sample provider rather than from assay-based typing. A freely available public database, intended as a resource for researchers studying the immune response to SARS-CoV-2, is where the repertoires were released. The samples were drawn from two sources: the first 160 participants of the ongoing ImmuneRACE study, and 950 to 1,500 subjects contributed by 6 global collaborators. Nearly every sample came with metadata listing a de-identified subject ID, COVID-19 status, age in years and sex. The prospective study material was composed of cDNA or gDNA derived from T cells, B-cell-depleted T cells, or PBMCs. Deeply sampled blood TCRbeta repertoires from subjects exposed to, actively infected with, or recovered from COVID-19 were included in the dataset.

Collaborating institutions collected whole blood in K2EDTA tubes following their own protocols. Collaborator samples were shipped for TCRbeta analysis as frozen whole blood, isolated PBMCs, or DNA extracted from either sample type. Paper-wide results and their limitations: The amount of clinical and demographic metadata varied by source and participant and was provided uncurated.

TCRbeta CDR3 regions were amplified from genomic DNA using the immunoSEQ Assay, a bias-controlled multiplex PCR. The original methods were these. Nucleated cell counts per sample were estimated from amplification of reference gene primers within the assay. To quantify the absolute abundance of each unique TCRbeta CDR3 rearrangement, sequence reads were collapsed and filtered. For each sample, productive Simpson clonality was calculated as the square root of Simpson's diversity index across productive rearrangements. The table comes from immuneACCESS by way of TCRdb, which keeps in-frame sequences with V and J called. Part of the clones is missing from these tables; in studies checked, under half for an unresolved V gene and the rest for unknown reasons. For V, J and clone size, that table is used; D and trimming come from the DNA. For this sample the table gives under 40,000 clones, of which about nine tenths were detected only once. Jointly, the top ten make up approximately 25% of the sample.

To note about this clone: This clone's antigen is unknown. No clone much larger than this one lies a single base away; base qualities are absent.

This sequence was found in a man between 45 and 60 years old with active or convalescent COVID-19. Source material: peripheral blood.

The nucleotides read TGTGCCAGCAGCCGACAGCAAGAGACCCAGTACTTC. Translated, this gives CASSRQQETQYF. The chain uses TRBV7-9 and TRBJ2-5; tentative D gene TRBD1, with 5 bases matching. Deletion took 5 bases off V and 2 bases off J, with a span of 6 bases between the germline ends. Taken from the germline V gene (reference sequence), the CDR1 and CDR2 loops are SEHNR and FQNEAQ. Spanning cysteine to phenylalanine, the CDR3 consists of 12 amino acids. The retained sequence is limited to the CDR3, 36 bases, with the frame set at the first base.